This entry lists 12 T cell receptor beta chains sequenced from one sample in a study of blood T cell repertoires in COVID-19. TCRdb keeps only in-frame clones here, not all; method: immunoSEQ multiplex PCR. The sample consists of around 140,000 clones, more than 60% of them appearing once. Sequenced material: peripheral blood. All receptors derive from a woman aged 55 to 70 with acute or convalescent COVID-19.

CDR3 loop: CASSLLGDRGTEAFF. CDR3 sequence (DNA): TGCGCCAGCAGCCTATTGGGAGACAGGGGCACTGAAGCTTTCTTT. This sequence joins TRBV5-1 and TRBJ1-1; 8 bases line up with TRBD1. The germline CDR1 and CDR2 sequences are SGHRS and YFSETQ. The CDR3 has 15 amino acids. The trim removed 4 bases at V and 4 bases at J, leaving 9 bases unmatched.

V is TRBV6-2 or TRBV6-3 and J is TRBJ2-3; 7 nucleotides line up with TRBD2. This CDR3 is built from 16 residues. Germline V lookup: CDR1 MNHEY, CDR2 SVGEGT. Germline trimming cut 2 bases from V and 2 bases from J; bases unmatched to any gene: 7. The CDR3 reads CASSYDPSGFTDTQYF. CDR3 coding DNA: TGTGCCAGCAGTTACGACCCTAGCGGATTCACAGATACGCAGTATTTT.

The chain recombines TRBV5-1 with TRBJ2-7; 9 bases align to TRBD1. The CDR3 has 16 amino acids. The trim removed 1 base at V and 4 bases at J, leaving 9 bases unmatched. Germline V lookup: CDR1 SGHRS, CDR2 YFSETQ. CDR3 sequence: CASSLSKQGADYEQYF. The CDR3 DNA reads TGCGCCAGCAGCTTGAGTAAACAGGGGGCGGATTACGAGCAGTACTTC.

This chain joins TRBV5-6 and TRBJ1-1, with D possibly matching TRBD1 (5 bases). The ends were cut back, 2 bases at V and 1 base at J, with 6 bases in the middle. There are 13 residues in the CDR3. Germline V gene sequence: CDR1 SGHDT, CDR2 YYEEEE. Here the CDR3 reads CASSFGGNTEAFF. The DNA of the CDR3 is TGTGCCAGCAGCTTCGGGGGGAACACTGAAGCTTTCTTT.

The chain combines TRBV30 with TRBJ1-4; D gene unclear. V was cut by 3 bases and J by 7 bases, with 18 bases left in between. The CDR3 loop spans 15 amino acids. From germline, CDR1 is GTSNPN and CDR2 SVGIG (reference sequence). The CDR3: CAWSSGNVGSEKLFF. CDR3 nucleotide sequence: TGTGCCTGGAGCTCCGGGAATGTAGGGAGTGAAAAACTGTTTTTT.

This clone was picked up a small number of times. The V gene is TRBV29-1, the J gene TRBJ2-1, with D possibly TRBD1 on 6 matching bases. This CDR3 contains 15 residues. The germline gives CDR1 SQVTM, CDR2 ANQGSEA. Trimming cost V 2 bases and J 7 bases, with 18 bases left between them. The chain's CDR3 is CSVERQGDRWNEQFF. CDR3 bases: TGCAGCGTTGAAAGGCAGGGAGACAGGTGGAATGAGCAGTTCTTC.

The chain carries TRBV5-1 and TRBJ2-7; D gene ambiguous. From germline, CDR1 is SGHRS and CDR2 YFSETQ. Trimming left V 4 bases short and J 7 bases short, with 12 bases between. This CDR3 is built from 12 residues. The CDR3 protein is CASSSEFFEQYF. As DNA, the CDR3 is TGCGCCAGCAGCAGCGAATTTTTTGAGCAGTACTTC.

The rearrangement links TRBV6-5 to TRBJ2-2; 8 bases are a match to TRBD1. V was pared by 8 bases and J by 3 bases, with 8 bases of the junction left unmatched. This CDR3 region has 15 residues. Germline lookup yields CDR1 MNHEY and CDR2 SVGAGI. CDR3 sequence reads: CASVQGALHTGELFF. Written as DNA, the CDR3 is TGTGCCAGCGTCCAGGGGGCCCTACACACCGGGGAGCTGTTTTTT.

J is TRBJ2-5 and V is TRBV5-1, with 7 bases identical to TRBD2. This CDR3 is 16 amino acids long. Germline CDR1 reads SGHRS; CDR2 reads YFSETQ. Trimming at V came to 4 bases and at J to 2 bases, leaving 11 bases not matched to a gene. CDR3 region: CASSAGVYDRQETQYF. Here the CDR3 DNA reads TGCGCCAGCAGCGCGGGGGTTTATGACAGACAAGAGACCCAGTACTTC.

The rearrangement joins TRBV28 to TRBJ1-2, with a possible D match to TRBD1 (6 bases). Germline CDR1 and CDR2: MDHEN and SYDVKM. The CDR3 is 12 residues long. Trimming stripped 8 bases from V and 10 bases from J, with 17 bases between. The CDR3 protein is CASSDRFSTYTF. The CDR3 coding sequence is TGTGCCAGCTCTGACAGGTTCTCAACCTACACCTTC.

The chain has TRBV11-2 and TRBJ1-6; TRBD1 agrees at 8 bases. V was clipped by 5 bases and J by 8 bases; unmatched bases: 8. Germline assignment: CDR1 SGHAT and CDR2 FQNNGV. The CDR3 loop spans 15 amino acids. The CDR3, as DNA: TGTGCCAGCAGCGCGGAAGGGACAGGATATTCACCCCTCCACTTT. This translates into CASSAEGTGYSPLHF. Variable domain in full (rest from reference TRBV11-2 and TRBJ1-6): EAGVAQSPRYKIIEKRQSVAFWCNPISGHATLYWYQQILGQGPKLLIQFQNNGVVDDSQLPKDRFSAERLKGVDSTLKIQPAKLEDSAVYLCASSAEGTGYSPLHFGNGTRLTVT.

This clone has only a few counts. The rearrangement uses TRBV30 and TRBJ1-1; the match to TRBD1 covers 7 bases. CDR1 is GTSNPN, CDR2 SVGIG, per germline (reference sequence). The CDR3 runs 13 residues. V shed 2 bases and J 5 bases; nucleotides not matched to a gene: 5. CDR3 coding DNA: TGTGCCTGGAGTCGAGACAGGGATACTGAAGCTTTCTTT. Translation gives CAWSRDRDTEAFF.